The next 10 T cell receptor beta chains were all read from a single sample in a study of T cells expressing NK-cell markers. Using the 5' RACE reads, TCRdb records one entry per CDR3 protein without DNA. Reported are fewer than 400,000 distinct CDR3 sequences; the ten largest clones contain around 10%. The specimen sequenced was blood T cells: a sorted CD56 or NKG2C T cell subset, CD4+ or CD8+ T cells, or bulk PBMC T cells (not recorded which). The receptors shown here come from a woman in her forties or fifties in good health.

The chain uses TRBV28 and TRBJ1-2; without DNA, the TCRdb call of TRBD1 cannot be checked. The CDR3 has 12 residues. CDR1 MDHEN and CDR2 SYDVKM come from the germline V gene. The CDR3 is CASSRDRAGYTF.

V and J are TRBV12-3 or TRBV12-4 and TRBJ2-1; TCRdb selects TRBD1, and the lack of DNA leaves this call unchecked. The CDR3 extends over 14 amino acids. CDR3: CASTLDRAGNEQFF.

This rearrangement joins TRBV9 to TRBJ1-5; TCRdb gives TRBD1 as the D gene, but with no DNA this cannot be confirmed. The CDR3 is 15 residues long. Germline V gene sequence: CDR1 SGDLS, CDR2 YYNGEE. The CDR3 region is CASSVRVVVTQPQHF.

The chain is built from TRBV7-8 and TRBJ1-1; TCRdb indicates TRBD1, and absent DNA this call remains unverified. CDR1 SGHVS and CDR2 FQNEAQ come from the germline V gene. This CDR3 has 14 amino acids. The chain's CDR3 is CASSYRGGGTEAFF.

The chain is built from TRBV29-1 and TRBJ1-2. The CDR3 spans 12 residues. CDR1 is SQVTM and CDR2 is ANQGSEA in the germline V gene. The CDR3 here is CSLYHGVYGYTF.

This chain connects TRBV27 to TRBJ2-3; TCRdb's D call of TRBD2 is untestable without DNA. Germline V CDR1 and CDR2: MNHEY, SMNVEV (reference sequence). CDR3 length: 15 residues. The CDR3 is CASSLGSGRTDTQYF.

This rearrangement joins TRBV15 to TRBJ2-2. This CDR3 is built from 15 residues. From germline, CDR1 is LNHNV and CDR2 YYDKDF (reference sequence). The CDR3: CATSRETTNTGELFF.

The chain links TRBV5-1 to TRBJ1-1; TCRdb calls TRBD1, which cannot be checked without DNA. Germline-derived CDR1 and CDR2 are SGHRS and YFSETQ. The CDR3 totals 13 residues. CDR3 sequence reads: CASSPLGQFEAFF.

The V call is TRBV3-1, the J call TRBJ2-1. Germline CDR1 is LGHDT and CDR2 is YNNKEL (reference sequence). The CDR3 runs to 16 residues. The CDR3 region is CASSQEWRQTHNEQFF.

CDR3 sequence: CASSSAQGSRSTEAFF. The chain joins TRBV7-3 to TRBJ1-1; TCRdb calls TRBD1, which cannot be checked without DNA. CDR1 is SGHTA, CDR2 FQGTGA, per germline. The CDR3 has 16 residues.